The 11 T cell receptor beta chains below come from one sample, sequenced in a study of shared clonotypes between healthy human individuals. The method was immunoSEQ multiplex PCR; TCRdb's version includes in-frame clones alone and lacks a portion of them. The data hold 980,000 or so clones, with about 80% observed a single time. Sequenced: memory CD4+ T cells sorted from blood. The subset is: CD45RA-negative fraction. Receptor source: a man aged 18 to 30 in good health.

The chain joins TRBV30 to TRBJ2-6; no clear D gene. This CDR3 comprises 13 residues. V was trimmed by 4 bases and J by 2 bases, leaving 6 bases between them. Germline lookup yields CDR1 GTSNPN and CDR2 SVGIG (reference sequence). CDR3 DNA sequence: TGTGCCTGGAAACCCACTGGGGCCAACGTCCTGACTTTC. Encoded protein: CAWKPTGANVLTF.

Concerning this clone: The same CDR3 can be traced to other DNA sequences in this sample. The chain carries TRBV9 and TRBJ2-7; D is possibly TRBD2 (6 bases). The germline gives CDR1 SGDLS, CDR2 YYNGEE. Trimming shortened V by 2 bases and J by 0 bases, and 9 bases separated the two germline ends. The CDR3 has 14 residues. In DNA form, the CDR3 reads TGTGCCAGCAGCGTGCGGGACTCCTCCTACGAGCAGTACTTC. This codes for CASSVRDSSYEQYF.

This clone occurred a few times. The rearrangement links TRBV14 to TRBJ1-4; TRBD1 is a possible D gene (5 bases). V lost 4 bases, J lost 6 bases, and 18 bases lay in between. The CDR3 contains 16 residues. The germline V gene has CDR1 SGHDN and CDR2 FVKESK. The CDR3 DNA follows: TGTGCCAGCAGCCCGGGGGGTGGCGGGCGCTATGAAAAACTGTTTTTT. Its translation is CASSPGGGGRYEKLFF.

The chain has TRBV28 and TRBJ1-2, with TRBD1 matching over 9 bases. J was trimmed by 2 bases and V by 5 bases; bases with no gene match: 6. Germline CDR1 MDHEN, CDR2 SYDVKM. CDR3 size: 15 residues. CDR3 amino acids: CASSPSTGGNYGYTF. In DNA form, the CDR3 reads TGTGCCAGCAGTCCTTCGACAGGGGGAAACTATGGCTACACCTTC.

V usage is TRBV5-3 and J usage is TRBJ1-5, with TRBD1 matching 12 bases. TRBV5-3 is known as an ORF, though its function is uncertain. The V gene end was trimmed by 2 bases and the J gene end by 3 bases; junction bases not matched to a gene: 3. CDR3 length equals 16 residues. The DNA of the CDR3 is TGTGCCAGAAGCTTAGGGACAGGGGGCATCAATCAGCCCCAGCATTTT. Amino acids: CARSLGTGGINQPQHF.

Only one count was recorded for this clone. The genes are TRBV11-2 and TRBJ2-7; D not resolved. V dropped 4 bases and J dropped 4 bases, with 17 bases sitting between them. Per the germline V gene, CDR1 is SGHAT and CDR2 is FQNNGV. CDR3 length: 15 amino acids. The CDR3 region has the DNA TGTGCCAGCAGCTCCGGGTTAACTGCTCGATACGAGCAGTACTTC. Protein sequence: CASSSGLTARYEQYF.

This clone has only a few counts. This chain joins TRBV6-5 and TRBJ2-5; the match to TRBD2 covers 7 bases. Germline V gene sequence: CDR1 MNHEY, CDR2 SVGAGI. The CDR3 loop spans 14 amino acids. V trimming: 4 bases; J trimming: 6 bases; junction bases outside the gene matches: 8. In DNA form, the CDR3 reads TGTGCCAGCAGTTTTTCGGGGGGTACGCAGACCCAGTACTTC. It is translated as CASSFSGGTQTQYF.

V is TRBV5-1 and J is TRBJ2-3; D ambiguous. The CDR3 has 14 residues. Germline V CDR1 and CDR2: SGHRS, YFSETQ. The V gene lost 0 bases and the J gene lost 0 bases, with 5 bases spanning the gap. CDR3 loop: CASSLAPSTDTQYF. DNA for the CDR3: TGCGCCAGCAGCTTGGCGCCGAGCACAGATACGCAGTATTTT.

The rearrangement links TRBV15 to TRBJ1-5; D is perhaps TRBD1 (5 bases). V was pared by 5 bases and J by 2 bases, with 13 bases between. From germline, CDR1 is LNHNV and CDR2 YYDKDF (reference sequence). The CDR3 extends over 15 amino acids. CDR3: CATSGTKAGNQPQHF. The CDR3 DNA is TGTGCCACCAGCGGGACTAAGGCGGGCAATCAGCCCCAGCATTTT.

J is TRBJ1-6 and V is TRBV27; D perhaps matches TRBD1 (6 bases). The V and J ends lost 6 bases and 6 bases respectively, with 15 bases between them. This CDR3 is built from 15 residues. Germline CDR1 MNHEY, CDR2 SMNVEV (reference sequence). The chain's CDR3 is CASSSVQGPNSPLHF. DNA of the CDR3: TGTGCCAGCAGCTCTGTACAGGGTCCTAATTCACCCCTCCACTTT.

The chain recombines TRBV19 with TRBJ2-5; D might be TRBD1 (6 bases). V gave up 5 bases and J gave up 7 bases, with 17 bases separating them. CDR1 is LNHDA and CDR2 is SQIVND in the germline V gene (reference sequence). The length of the CDR3 is 14 residues. The CDR3 bases are TGTGCCAGTAGTCCCCGACAGGTCCCAGGGACCCAGTACTTC. Its protein is CASSPRQVPGTQYF.